The 2 T cell receptor beta chains presented below share a single source sample, sequenced in a study of shared clonotypes between healthy human individuals. Profiled with immunoSEQ multiplex PCR; TCRdb holds only in-frame clones, not every one. The sample shows roughly 1,500,000 clones, approximately 98.5% of them seen only once. Sequencing input: naive CD4+ T cells sorted from blood. Subset defined: CD45RA+ positively selected. Every receptor here comes from a man younger than 45 in good health.

As regards this clone: This sample also contains other DNA sequences that code for the same CDR3. The chain is built from TRBV7-9 and TRBJ2-3; D uncertain. The CDR3 is 12 amino acids. V was trimmed by 5 bases and J by 0 bases, leaving 3 bases between them. Per germline, CDR1 SEHNR and CDR2 FQNEAQ (reference sequence). The CDR3 loop reads CASSPSTDTQYF. The CDR3, as DNA: TGTGCCAGCAGCCCAAGCACAGATACGCAGTATTTT.

This clone was found once. The rearrangement uses TRBV2 and TRBJ1-2; TRBD1 aligns across 9 bases. Germline V gene lookup returns CDR1 SNHLY and CDR2 FYNNEI. The CDR3 consists of 14 residues. With V trimmed by 7 bases and J by 8 bases, 11 bases remained unmatched. The DNA of the CDR3 is TGTGCCAGCATCCCTGGGGGACAGGGTAGAGGCTACACCTTC. Amino acid sequence: CASIPGGQGRGYTF.